This T cell receptor beta chain appears in the sequencing data of a study of Graves' ophthalmopathy and Graves' hyperthyroidism. Study-wide points: Most thyroid-expanded clonotypes exceeding 0.001 frequency were also found in blood.

This clonotype has a handful of counts. Its target is not known. The authors amplified TCR beta CDR3 regions, and they did so from RNA transcripts for repertoire sequencing. First-round RT-PCR relied on HTBI primers, and a second-round multiplex PCR came next. From the multiplex PCR reads, TCRdb called clonotypes with MiXCR, one entry per CDR3 protein. The data show about 700,000 distinct CDR3 sequences, roughly two fifths seen once. Serum thyroxine and TRAb, along with clinical symptoms, thyroid ultrasound and orbital computed tomography, were what diagnosis relied on. Germline V gives CDR1 LGHNT, CDR2 FRNRAP. The CDR3 is 15 amino acids. V was clipped by 7 bases and J by 2 bases; unmatched bases: 4.

The specimen sequenced was peripheral blood. This sequence originates from an adult man with Graves' ophthalmopathy. This rearrangement joins TRBV12-5 to TRBJ2-5; 13 positions agree with TRBD2. For the CDR3, the DNA is TGTGCTAGTGCTACTAGCGGGAGGGAACAAGAGACCCAGTACTTC. Encoded protein: CASATSGREQETQYF. The full variable domain, in which reference TRBV12-5 and TRBJ2-5 provide the parts outside the CDR3, is DARVTQTPRHKVTEMGQEVTMRCQPILGHNTVFWYRQTMMQGLELLAYFRNRAPLDDSGMPKDRFSAEMPDATLATLKIQPSEPRDSAVYFCASATSGREQETQYFGPGTRLLVL.